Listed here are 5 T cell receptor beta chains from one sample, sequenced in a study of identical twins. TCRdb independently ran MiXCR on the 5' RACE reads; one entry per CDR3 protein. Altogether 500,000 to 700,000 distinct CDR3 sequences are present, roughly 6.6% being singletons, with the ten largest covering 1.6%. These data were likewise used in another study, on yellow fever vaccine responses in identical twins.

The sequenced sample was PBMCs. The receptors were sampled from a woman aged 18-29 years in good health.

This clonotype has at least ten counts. The DNA for the CDR3 is TGTGCCAGCAGCTTAGGTAGCGGGAGGTATGAGCAGTTCTTC. Translating gives CASSLGSGRYEQFF. The J gene is TRBJ2-1, the V gene TRBV7-2, with 10 bases aligning to TRBD2. The trim removed 1 base at V and 8 bases at J, leaving 2 bases unmatched. The CDR3 extends over 14 amino acids. Germline V gene sequence: CDR1 SGHTA, CDR2 FQGNSA.

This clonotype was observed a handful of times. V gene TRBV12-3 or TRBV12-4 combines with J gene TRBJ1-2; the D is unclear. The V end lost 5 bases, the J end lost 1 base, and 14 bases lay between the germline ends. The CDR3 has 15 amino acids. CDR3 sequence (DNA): TGTGCCAGCAGTACCACACAATTTTATAACTATGGCTACACCTTC. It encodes CASSTTQFYNYGYTF.

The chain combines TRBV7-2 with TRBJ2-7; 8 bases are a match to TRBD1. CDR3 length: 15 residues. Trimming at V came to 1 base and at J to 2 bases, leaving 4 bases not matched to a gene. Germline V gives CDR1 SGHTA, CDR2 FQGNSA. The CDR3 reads CASSLVGQAPYEQYF. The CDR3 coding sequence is TGTGCCAGCAGCTTAGTGGGACAGGCTCCCTACGAGCAGTACTTC.

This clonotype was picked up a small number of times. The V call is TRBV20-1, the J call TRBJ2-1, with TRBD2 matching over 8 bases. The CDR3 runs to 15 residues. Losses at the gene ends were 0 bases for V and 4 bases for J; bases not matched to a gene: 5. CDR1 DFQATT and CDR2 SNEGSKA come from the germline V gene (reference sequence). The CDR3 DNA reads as TGCAGTGCTAGAGAAGCCAGCGGGAGTTACAATGAGCAGTTCTTC. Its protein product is CSAREASGSYNEQFF.

The CDR3 DNA sequence: TGTGCCAGCAGCTTATTGGCAGGGGGCCTTGCCACTGAAGCTTTCTTT. The encoded protein is CASSLLAGGLATEAFF. This chain joins TRBV7-9 and TRBJ1-1; 8 positions agree with TRBD1. There are 16 residues in the CDR3. The J segment lost 4 bases and the V segment lost 2 bases, leaving 9 bases of the junction unmatched. CDR1 is SEHNR and CDR2 is FQNEAQ in the germline V gene (reference sequence).